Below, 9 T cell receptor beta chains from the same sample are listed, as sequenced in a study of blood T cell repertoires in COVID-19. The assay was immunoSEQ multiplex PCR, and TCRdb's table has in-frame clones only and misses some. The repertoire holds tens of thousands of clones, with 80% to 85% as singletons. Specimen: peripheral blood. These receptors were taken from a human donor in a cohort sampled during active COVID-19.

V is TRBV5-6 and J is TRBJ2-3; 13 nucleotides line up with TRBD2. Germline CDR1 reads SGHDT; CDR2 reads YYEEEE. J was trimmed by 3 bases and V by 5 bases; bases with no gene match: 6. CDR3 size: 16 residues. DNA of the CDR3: TGTGCCAGCAGTTCCGGGACTAGCGGGGCAACAGATACGCAGTATTTT. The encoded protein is CASSSGTSGATDTQYF.

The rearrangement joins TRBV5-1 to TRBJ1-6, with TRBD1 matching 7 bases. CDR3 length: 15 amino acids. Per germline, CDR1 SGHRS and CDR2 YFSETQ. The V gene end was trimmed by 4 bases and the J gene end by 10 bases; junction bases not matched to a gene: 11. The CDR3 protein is CASSATGFGYSPLHF. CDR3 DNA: TGCGCCAGCAGCGCGACAGGGTTTGGTTACTCACCCCTCCACTTT. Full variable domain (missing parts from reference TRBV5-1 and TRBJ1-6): KAGVTQTPRYLIKTRGQQVTLSCSPISGHRSVSWYQQTPGQGLQFLFEYFSETQRNKGNFPGRFSGRQFSNSRSEMNVSTLELGDSALYLCASSATGFGYSPLHFGNGTRLTVT.

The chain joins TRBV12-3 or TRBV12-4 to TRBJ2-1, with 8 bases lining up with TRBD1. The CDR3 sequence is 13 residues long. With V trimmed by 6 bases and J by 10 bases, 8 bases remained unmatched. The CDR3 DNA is TGTGCCAGCAGAGAGACAGGGGCGGGGGAGCAGTTCTTC. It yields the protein CASRETGAGEQFF.

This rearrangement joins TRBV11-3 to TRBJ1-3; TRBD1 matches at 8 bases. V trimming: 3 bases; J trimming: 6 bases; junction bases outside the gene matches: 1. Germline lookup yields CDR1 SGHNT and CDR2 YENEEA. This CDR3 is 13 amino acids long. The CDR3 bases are TGTGCCAGCAGCTTGGACAGGGAAAACACCATATATTTT. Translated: CASSLDRENTIYF.

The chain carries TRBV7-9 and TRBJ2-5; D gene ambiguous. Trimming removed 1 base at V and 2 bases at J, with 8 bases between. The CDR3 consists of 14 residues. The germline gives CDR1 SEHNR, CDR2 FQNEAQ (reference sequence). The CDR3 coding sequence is TGTGCCAGCAGCTTAGTTATCAGTCAAGAGACCCAGTACTTC. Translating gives CASSLVISQETQYF.

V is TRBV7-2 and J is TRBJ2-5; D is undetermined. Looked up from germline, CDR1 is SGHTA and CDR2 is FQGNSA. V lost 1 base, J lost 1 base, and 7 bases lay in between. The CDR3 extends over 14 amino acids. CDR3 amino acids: CASSLGAIQETQYF. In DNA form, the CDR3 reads TGTGCCAGCAGCTTAGGGGCCATCCAAGAGACCCAGTACTTC.

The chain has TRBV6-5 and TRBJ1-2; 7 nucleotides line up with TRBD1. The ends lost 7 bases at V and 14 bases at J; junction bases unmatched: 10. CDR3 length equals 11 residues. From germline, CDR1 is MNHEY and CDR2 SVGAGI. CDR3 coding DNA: TGTGCCAGCACTAATTTACAGGGGAAGACCTTC. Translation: CASTNLQGKTF.

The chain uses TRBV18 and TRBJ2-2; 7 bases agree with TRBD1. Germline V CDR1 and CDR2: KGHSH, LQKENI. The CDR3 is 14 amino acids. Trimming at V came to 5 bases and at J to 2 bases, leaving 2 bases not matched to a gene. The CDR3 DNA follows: TGTGCCAGCTCAGGGACAGTCAACACCGGGGAGCTGTTTTTT. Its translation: CASSGTVNTGELFF.

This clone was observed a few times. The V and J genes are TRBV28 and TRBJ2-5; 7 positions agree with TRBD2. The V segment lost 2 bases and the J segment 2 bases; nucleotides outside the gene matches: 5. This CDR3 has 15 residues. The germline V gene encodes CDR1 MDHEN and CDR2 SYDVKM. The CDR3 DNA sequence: TGTGCCAGCAGTTTACTGGGGACTACACAAGAGACCCAGTACTTC. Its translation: CASSLLGTTQETQYF.